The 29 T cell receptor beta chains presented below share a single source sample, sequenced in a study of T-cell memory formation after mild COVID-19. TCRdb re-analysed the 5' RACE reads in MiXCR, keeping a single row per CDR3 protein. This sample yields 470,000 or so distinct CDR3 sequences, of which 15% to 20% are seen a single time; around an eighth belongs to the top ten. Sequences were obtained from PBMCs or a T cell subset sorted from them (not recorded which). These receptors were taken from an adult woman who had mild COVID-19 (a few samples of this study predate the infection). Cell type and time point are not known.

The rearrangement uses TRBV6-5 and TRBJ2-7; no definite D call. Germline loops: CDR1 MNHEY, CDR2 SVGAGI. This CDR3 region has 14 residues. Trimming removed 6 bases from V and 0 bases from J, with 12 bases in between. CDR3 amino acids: CASRLVQNSYEQYF. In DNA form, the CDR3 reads TGTGCCAGCAGACTGGTACAGAACTCCTACGAGCAGTACTTC.

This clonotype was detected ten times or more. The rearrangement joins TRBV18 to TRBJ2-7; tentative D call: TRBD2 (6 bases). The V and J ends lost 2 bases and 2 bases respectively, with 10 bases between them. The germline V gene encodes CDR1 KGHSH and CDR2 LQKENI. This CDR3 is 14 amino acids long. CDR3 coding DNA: TGTGCCAGCTCACCAGGACTACCGACCTACGAGCAGTACTTC. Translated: CASSPGLPTYEQYF.

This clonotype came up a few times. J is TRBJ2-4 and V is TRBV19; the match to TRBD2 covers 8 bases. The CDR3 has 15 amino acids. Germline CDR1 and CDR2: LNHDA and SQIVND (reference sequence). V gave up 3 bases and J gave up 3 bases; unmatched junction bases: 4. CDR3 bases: TGTGCCAGTAGTATCGGGAGGGCCGGCAAAAACATTCAGTACTTC. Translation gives CASSIGRAGKNIQYF.

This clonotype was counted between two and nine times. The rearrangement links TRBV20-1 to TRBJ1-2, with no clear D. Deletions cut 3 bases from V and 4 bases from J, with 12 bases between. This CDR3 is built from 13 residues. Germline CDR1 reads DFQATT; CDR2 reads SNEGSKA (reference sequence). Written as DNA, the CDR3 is TGCAGTGCTAGTCGTCAGGAGGGCTATGGCTACACCTTC. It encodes CSASRQEGYGYTF.

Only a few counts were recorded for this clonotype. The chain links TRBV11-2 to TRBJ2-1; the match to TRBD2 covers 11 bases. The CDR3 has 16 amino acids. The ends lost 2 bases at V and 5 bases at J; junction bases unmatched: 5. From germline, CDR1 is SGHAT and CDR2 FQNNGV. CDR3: CASSLWRLAGNNEQFF. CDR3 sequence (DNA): TGTGCCAGCAGCTTATGGCGACTAGCGGGAAACAATGAGCAGTTCTTC.

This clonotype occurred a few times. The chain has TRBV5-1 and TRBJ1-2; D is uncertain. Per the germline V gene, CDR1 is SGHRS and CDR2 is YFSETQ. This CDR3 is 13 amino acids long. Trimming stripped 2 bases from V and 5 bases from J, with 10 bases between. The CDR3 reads CASSLDPKYGYTF. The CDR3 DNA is TGCGCCAGCAGCTTAGACCCGAAGTATGGCTACACCTTC.

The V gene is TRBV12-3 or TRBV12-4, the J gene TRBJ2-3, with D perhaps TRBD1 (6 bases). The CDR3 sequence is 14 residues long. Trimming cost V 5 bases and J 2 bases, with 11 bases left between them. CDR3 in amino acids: CASSKQGNTDTQYF. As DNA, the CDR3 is TGTGCCAGCAGTAAACAGGGTAACACAGATACGCAGTATTTT.

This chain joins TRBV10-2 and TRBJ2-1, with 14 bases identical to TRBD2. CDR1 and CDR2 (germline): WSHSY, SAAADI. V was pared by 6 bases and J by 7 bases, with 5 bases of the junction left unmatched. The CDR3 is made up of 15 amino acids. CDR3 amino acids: CASRVGLAGVNEQFF. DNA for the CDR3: TGCGCCAGCAGGGTGGGACTAGCGGGAGTAAATGAGCAGTTCTTC.

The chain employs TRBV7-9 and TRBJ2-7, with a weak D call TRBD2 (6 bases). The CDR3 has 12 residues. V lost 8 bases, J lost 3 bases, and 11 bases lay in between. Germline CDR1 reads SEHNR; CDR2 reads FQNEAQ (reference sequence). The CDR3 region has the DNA TGTGCCAGCTCCGGGACTCTCTACGAGCAGTACTTC. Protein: CASSGTLYEQYF.

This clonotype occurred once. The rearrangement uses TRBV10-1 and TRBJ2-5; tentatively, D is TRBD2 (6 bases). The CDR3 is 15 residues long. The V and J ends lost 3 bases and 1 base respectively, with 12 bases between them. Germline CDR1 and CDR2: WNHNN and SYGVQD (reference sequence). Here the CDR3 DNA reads TGCGCCAGCAGTGAAAGATTAGCGGTCCAAGAGACCCAGTACTTC. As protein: CASSERLAVQETQYF.

This CDR3 reads CSARVETGSEQYF. Written as DNA, the CDR3 is TGCAGTGCTAGAGTTGAGACAGGGAGCGAGCAGTACTTC. The rearrangement joins TRBV20-1 to TRBJ2-7, with TRBD1 matching over 7 bases. The CDR3 has 13 amino acids. Germline CDR1 and CDR2: DFQATT and SNEGSKA (reference sequence). V was pared by 1 base and J by 6 bases, with 6 bases of the junction left unmatched.

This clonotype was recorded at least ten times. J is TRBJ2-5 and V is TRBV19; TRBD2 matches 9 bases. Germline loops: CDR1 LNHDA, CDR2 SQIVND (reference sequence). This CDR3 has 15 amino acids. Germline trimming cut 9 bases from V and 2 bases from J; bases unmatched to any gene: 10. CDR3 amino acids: CASSRASGGQETQYF. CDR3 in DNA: TGTGCCAGCTCCCGGGCGAGCGGGGGGCAAGAGACCCAGTACTTC.

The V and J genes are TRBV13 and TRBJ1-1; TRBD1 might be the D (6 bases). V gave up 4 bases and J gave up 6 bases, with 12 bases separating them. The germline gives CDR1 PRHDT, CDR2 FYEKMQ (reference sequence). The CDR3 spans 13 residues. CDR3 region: CASSSTGRAEAFF. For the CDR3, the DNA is TGTGCCAGCAGCTCAACAGGGAGAGCTGAAGCTTTCTTT.

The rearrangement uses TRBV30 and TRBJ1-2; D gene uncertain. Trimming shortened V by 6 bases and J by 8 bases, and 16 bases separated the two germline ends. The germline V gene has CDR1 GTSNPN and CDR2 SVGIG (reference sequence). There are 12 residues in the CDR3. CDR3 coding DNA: TGTGCCTGTGTAGACCGAAGGTCAGGCTACACCTTC. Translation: CACVDRRSGYTF.

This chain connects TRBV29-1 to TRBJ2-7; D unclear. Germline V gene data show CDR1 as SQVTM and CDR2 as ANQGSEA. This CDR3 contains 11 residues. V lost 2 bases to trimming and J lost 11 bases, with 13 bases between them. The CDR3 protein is CSVESLGTEYF. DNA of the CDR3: TGCAGCGTTGAATCATTGGGAACGGAGTACTTC.

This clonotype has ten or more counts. The CDR3 sequence: CASSLDGGPASYEQYF. CDR3 sequence (DNA): TGCGCCAGCAGCTTGGACGGGGGGCCTGCCTCCTACGAGCAGTACTTC. The V gene is TRBV5-1, the J gene TRBJ2-7; D perhaps matches TRBD2 (7 bases). This CDR3 has 16 amino acids. V lost 0 bases and J 0 bases, leaving 13 bases between the germline ends. Germline CDR1 SGHRS, CDR2 YFSETQ.

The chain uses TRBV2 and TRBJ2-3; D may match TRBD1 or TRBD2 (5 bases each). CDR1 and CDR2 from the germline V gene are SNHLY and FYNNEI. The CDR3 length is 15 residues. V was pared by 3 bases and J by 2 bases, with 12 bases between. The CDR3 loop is CASSEEVRATDTQYF. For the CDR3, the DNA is TGTGCCAGCAGTGAGGAGGTCAGGGCCACAGATACGCAGTATTTT.

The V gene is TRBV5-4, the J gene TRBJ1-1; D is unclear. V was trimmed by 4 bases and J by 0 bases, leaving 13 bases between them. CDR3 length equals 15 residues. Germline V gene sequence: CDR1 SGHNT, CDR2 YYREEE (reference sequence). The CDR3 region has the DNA TGTGCCAGCAGCCTTCTGGACCGAGTGAACACTGAAGCTTTCTTT. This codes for CASSLLDRVNTEAFF.

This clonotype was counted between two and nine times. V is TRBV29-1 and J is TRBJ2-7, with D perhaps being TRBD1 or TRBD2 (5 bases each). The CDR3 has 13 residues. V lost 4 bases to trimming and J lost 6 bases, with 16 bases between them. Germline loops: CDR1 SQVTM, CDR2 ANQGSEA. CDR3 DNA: TGCAGCGTTGTATGGACCCGTGGGGGCGAGCAGTACTTC. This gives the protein CSVVWTRGGEQYF.

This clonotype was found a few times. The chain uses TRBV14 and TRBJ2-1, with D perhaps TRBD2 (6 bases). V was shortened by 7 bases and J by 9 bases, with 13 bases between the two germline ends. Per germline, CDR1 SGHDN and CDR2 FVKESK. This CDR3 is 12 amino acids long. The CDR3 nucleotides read TGTGCCAGCACCCCGACTAGTGGTGAGCAGTTCTTC. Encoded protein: CASTPTSGEQFF. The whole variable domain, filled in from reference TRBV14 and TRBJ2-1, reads EAGVTQFPSHSVIEKGQTVTLRCDPISGHDNLYWYRRVMGKEIKFLLHFVKESKQDESGMPNNRFLAERTGGTYSTLKVQPAELEDSGVYFCASTPTSGEQFFGPGTRLTVL.

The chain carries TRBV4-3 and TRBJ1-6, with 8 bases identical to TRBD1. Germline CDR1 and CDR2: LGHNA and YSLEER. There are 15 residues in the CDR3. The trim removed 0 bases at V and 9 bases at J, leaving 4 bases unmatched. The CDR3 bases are TGCGCCAGCAGCCAAGACGCGGACAGGGCTTCACCCCTCCACTTT. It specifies CASSQDADRASPLHF.

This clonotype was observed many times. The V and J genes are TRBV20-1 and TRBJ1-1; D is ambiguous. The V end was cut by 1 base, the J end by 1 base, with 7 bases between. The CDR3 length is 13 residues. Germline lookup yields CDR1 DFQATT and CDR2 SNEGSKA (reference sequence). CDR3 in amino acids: CSARVWGNTEAFF. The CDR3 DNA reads TGCAGTGCTAGAGTTTGGGGGAACACTGAAGCTTTCTTT.

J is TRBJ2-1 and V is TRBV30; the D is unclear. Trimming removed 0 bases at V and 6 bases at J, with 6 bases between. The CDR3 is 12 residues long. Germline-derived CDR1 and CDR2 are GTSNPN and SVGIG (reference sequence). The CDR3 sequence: CAWSVLINEQFF. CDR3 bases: TGTGCCTGGAGTGTACTGATCAATGAGCAGTTCTTC.

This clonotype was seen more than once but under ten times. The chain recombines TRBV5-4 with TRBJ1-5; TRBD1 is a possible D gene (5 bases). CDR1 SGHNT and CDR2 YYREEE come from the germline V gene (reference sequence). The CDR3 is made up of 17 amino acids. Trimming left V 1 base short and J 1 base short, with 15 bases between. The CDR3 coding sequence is TGTGCCAGCAGCTTGAGCTCCAGGGAAGCAAGCAATCAGCCCCAGCATTTT. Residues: CASSLSSREASNQPQHF.

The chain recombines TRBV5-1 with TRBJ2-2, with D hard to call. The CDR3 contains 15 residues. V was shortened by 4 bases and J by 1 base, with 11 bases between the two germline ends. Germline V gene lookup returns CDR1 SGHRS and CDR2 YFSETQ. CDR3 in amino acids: CASSAAWGNTGELFF. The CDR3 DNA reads TGCGCCAGCAGCGCGGCTTGGGGGAACACCGGGGAGCTGTTTTTT.

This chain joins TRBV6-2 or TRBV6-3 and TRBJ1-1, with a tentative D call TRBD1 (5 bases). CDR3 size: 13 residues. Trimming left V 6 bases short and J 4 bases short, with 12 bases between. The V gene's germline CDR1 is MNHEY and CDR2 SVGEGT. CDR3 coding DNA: TGTGCCAGCAGGATTGGTGGGGGCACTGAAGCTTTCTTT. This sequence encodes CASRIGGGTEAFF.

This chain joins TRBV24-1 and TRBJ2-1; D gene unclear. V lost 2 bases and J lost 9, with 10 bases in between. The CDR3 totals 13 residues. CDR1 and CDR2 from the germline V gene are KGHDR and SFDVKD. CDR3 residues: CATSDSEDGEQFF. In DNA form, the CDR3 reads TGTGCCACCAGTGATTCGGAAGACGGTGAGCAGTTCTTC.

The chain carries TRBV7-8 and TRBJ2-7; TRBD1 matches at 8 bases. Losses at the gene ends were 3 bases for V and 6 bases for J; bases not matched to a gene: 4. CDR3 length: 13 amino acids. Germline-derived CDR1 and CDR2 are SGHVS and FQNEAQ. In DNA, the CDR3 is TGTGCCAGCAGCTTGGACAGGGTAGGCGAGCAGTACTTC. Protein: CASSLDRVGEQYF.

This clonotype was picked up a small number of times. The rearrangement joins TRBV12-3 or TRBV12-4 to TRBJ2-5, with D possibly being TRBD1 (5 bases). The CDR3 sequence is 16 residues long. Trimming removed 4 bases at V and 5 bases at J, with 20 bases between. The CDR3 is CASSSLDGATRETQYF. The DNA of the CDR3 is TGTGCCAGCAGTTCTCTTGATGGGGCCACAAGGGAGACCCAGTACTTC.